This TCR beta chain was recorded in a study of blood T cell repertoires in COVID-19 (dated by TCRdb to the early 2020s). At the level of the whole study: Samples from collaborators originated in the United States, Italy and Spain and spanned both the acute and convalescent phases of COVID-19. Deeply sampled blood TCRbeta repertoires from subjects exposed to, actively infected with, or recovered from COVID-19 were included in the dataset. Where HLA class I and class II types were available, the types were taken from metadata supplied by the sample provider, not from assay-based typing. The prospective study material was composed of cDNA or gDNA derived from T cells, B-cell-depleted T cells, or PBMCs. The samples were drawn from the first 160 participants of the ongoing ImmuneRACE study and from roughly 1,300 subjects provided by 6 global collaborators. The repertoires were released in a freely available public database meant as a resource for research on the immune response to SARS-CoV-2. Sample metadata almost always included a de-identified subject ID, COVID-19 status, age in years and sex. Broader findings and caveats from the paper: How much clinical and demographic metadata was included differed by source and by participant, and the metadata was provided uncurated.

Turning to this clone: There is no known antigen for this receptor. Base qualities were left out, and no much larger clone turns up one base away. Other DNA sequences of this sample code for an identical CDR3.

TCRbeta CDR3 regions were amplified from genomic DNA by means of the immunoSEQ Assay, a bias-controlled multiplex PCR. The paper's data handling went like this. Nucleated cell counts per sample were estimated from amplification of reference gene primers within the assay. To quantify the absolute abundance of each unique TCRbeta CDR3 rearrangement, sequence reads were collapsed and filtered. For each sample, productive Simpson clonality was calculated by taking the square root of Simpson's diversity index across productive rearrangements. Imported from immuneACCESS, the table was reduced by TCRdb to in-frame sequences with V and J called. These copies leave out some clones; in studies compared against another copy, an unresolved V gene accounts for under half, and the cause of the remainder is not known. Clonal size and the V and J genes are those of that table, whereas D and trimming came from the DNA. Counted in this sample were 270,000 or so clones; approximately 84% of them appeared once. The ten most abundant clones make up more than 1.1% of the sample.

One collaborating source in Seattle enrolled patients while the patients were actively infected and followed the patients over time throughout the course of disease. Collaborating institutions collected whole blood in K2EDTA tubes following their own protocols. For TCRbeta analysis, collaborator samples were shipped as frozen whole blood, as isolated PBMCs, or as DNA extracted from either sample type. The CDR3 goes from the cysteine to the phenylalanine over 15 residues. CDR3 DNA is the only sequence kept; it has 45 bases, read in frame from the first base. CDR1 and CDR2 are read off the germline V gene as KGHSH and LQKENI. Relative to germline, V is missing 2 bases and J is missing 2 bases, with 2 bases of the junction outside any gene match.

The chain is encoded by TRBV18 joined to TRBJ1-5; TRBD1 agrees with 8 junctional bases. The sample consisted of peripheral blood. The origin of this receptor is a human donor with COVID-19, enrolled during active disease. The donor label of this sample is uncertain. The sequenced DNA: TGTGCCAGCTCACCAAGGGGACAGGGCAATCAGCCCCAGCATTTT. This translates into CASSPRGQGNQPQHF. The full variable domain, with segments outside the CDR3 supplied by the reference TRBV18 and TRBJ1-5 proteins, appears as NAGVMQNPRHLVRRRGQEARLRCSPMKGHSHVYWYRQLPEEGLKFMVYLQKENIIDESGMPKERFSAEFPKEGPSILRIQQVVRGDSAAYFCASSPRGQGNQPQHFGDGTRLSIL.